This T cell receptor (beta chain) is drawn from a study of cytomegalovirus exposure and HLA in healthy donors (dated by TCRdb to 2017 to 2019). Some background on the complete study: An earlier analysis of approximately 640 of the donors reported about 250 Gb of sequence data and 117 million unique TCR beta sequences from 150 million to 200 million T cells. A later analysis re-analyzed previously published TCR beta repertoires from 600 to 850 donors and added high-resolution HLA genotyping to study TCR occurrence patterns. The number of typed donors differed by locus: about 620-630 for A, B, C, DRB1 and DQB1; approximately 530 for DQA1; around 610 for DPA1; and around 490 for DPB1. HLA typing covered class I and class II loci at four-digit resolution. Along with the approximately 700-subject first cohort, a separate validation cohort of over a hundred different subjects was used. High-throughput TCR immunosequencing, statistical association of individual TCRs with disease status, and machine learning were combined to predict cytomegalovirus infection status. Among the approximately 420 genotyped donors, approximately 81% belonged to the genetic ancestry cluster associated with self-reported Caucasian donors. Because of strong linkage in the cohort, a few DR-DQ haplotypes were treated as single units for association and clustering. An early release that covered fewer than 800 HLA-typed donors contained around 300 gigabases of sequencing data and 70 million to 100 million unique TCR sequences. In a later genetic analysis, genome-wide SNP genotypes for about 55% of the roughly 700 donors were used, and that subset was treated as a discovery cohort. Among several hundred genotyped donors of the cohort, an average of roughly 230,000 unique TCR beta nucleotide sequences was sequenced per donor, of which about 18% were non-productive. An earlier analysis of 587 of the donors applied high-throughput TCR beta sequencing to assess whether each TCR beta V gene segment acted as functional or pseudogenic. Using immunosequencing, the study profiled T cell repertoires from about 610 subjects and related those repertoires to cytomegalovirus serostatus. In the later analysis, no new phenotypic data were used to find candidate immune exposures; instead, reliance was placed on TCR beta sequences and their occurrence across donors. Donor age, sex, ethnicity and CMV serostatus were collected together with the repertoire data. The study was designed to test whether signatures of past pathogen exposure could be identified by cataloging public T cell receptors. Every discovery cohort repertoire had been produced on one sequencing platform. Study-wide conclusions, independent of this receptor: The sequencing pipeline was judged likely to have produced a cluster of highly shared sequence variants as a technical artifact. A total of 150 to 200 TCR beta chains were listed by the study as associated with cytomegalovirus. Correlated functional status among segregating V segments might reflect linkage disequilibrium, but an unknown experimental factor could not be ruled out. Because HLA typing was unavailable for some donors at each locus, only the typed subset was used in association tests. Compared with the roughly 710-donor mean, donors in an Asian-associated ancestry cluster had fewer N-insertions in productive TCRs, according to a later genetic analysis. Most TCR sequences were seen in very few donors, while some public TCRs were found in many individuals. Most CMV-associated TCR beta chains appeared to be HLA-restricted in a later analysis, and the HLA associations seemed to be driven largely by CMV exposure. When HLA alleles, especially DR and DQ, strongly co-occurred, TCR associations were difficult to assign to individual alleles. Because counts were too low, roughly 17 rarely observed V segments, including chromosome 9 orphons, were left out of the earlier analysis of a few hundred of the donors. A few of the identified cytomegalovirus-associated TCR beta chains were confirmed in vitro to be specific for cytomegalovirus antigens. At a false discovery rate of 0.05, a later analysis linked about 17,000 TCR beta sequences to specific HLA alleles. CMV serostatus was the only immune exposure information available for the cohort. In this cohort, only TCR beta chains were sequenced, and detectable features were limited by the absence of alpha or paired-chain data. In a later analysis, the rate of TCR association differed among HLA loci, with DRB1 alleles having the most associated TCRs and HLA-C alleles having the fewest. Some IMGT-functional V segments, including TRBV6-2 and TRBV6-3, could not be told apart with the 87-base-pair reads, so those segments were excluded. A further reported finding was that TCR beta sequences accurately predicted the HLA-A and HLA-B alleles for most subjects in the first cohort. The authors suggested that the approach could potentially be extended to other disease states and immunological phenotypes. According to a later analysis, parvovirus B19, influenza, CMV and Epstein-Barr virus appeared linked to several top co-occurrence clusters. Cytomegalovirus status was reported to be diagnosed by the classifier with high specificity and sensitivity in both the original and validation cohorts. An earlier analysis of approximately 530 of the donors showed that most TCR beta V segments appeared in productive rearrangements either about 87% or about 30% of the time, which broadly matched IMGT annotations. An association between a missense DCLRE1C variant and V-gene and J-gene trimming of TCR beta chains was found in a later genetic analysis and replicated in an independent cohort. Sequencing depth was assumed to be roughly uniform across donors in the presence/absence analyses, though that assumption may not hold. In a later analysis, HLA-associated TCR beta chains showed more clonal expansion and lower generation probabilities than non-associated chains that were equally common.

Library preparation used the immunoSEQ multiplex PCR assay. The multiplex PCR relied on a mix of 60 forward primers for TCR Vbeta segments and 13 reverse primers for TCR Jbeta segments. A multiplex PCR assay on genomic DNA amplified the CDR3 region of rearranged TCR beta genes. Amplified TCR beta libraries were sequenced as 87-base-pair reads on the Illumina HiSeq System. The study's own analysis went as follows. A later analysis counted around 72 million unique TCR beta chains across the 500 to 850 repertoires, and 9 million to 14 million of these chains were shared by at least two donors. A nearest-neighbor algorithm error-corrected the raw reads and collapsed the reads into unique sequences, merging closely related sequences to remove PCR and sequencing errors. CDR3 sequences were aligned to IMGT reference sequences to assign V, D and J gene segments. For a sequence to be retained, at least a six-nucleotide match to both a V gene segment and a J gene segment was required. A rearrangement was called productive if the CDR3 had no stop codons and remained in frame with V and J, and every other rearrangement was called non-productive. CDR3 was defined according to IMGT convention as the region running from the second conserved V-encoded cysteine to the conserved J-encoded phenylalanine. The earlier analysis of about 530 of the donors excluded any sequence lacking an unambiguous match to a single V gene segment. In an earlier analysis of some 590 of the donors, a V segment was called functional when productive rearrangements were above 56.7%, and segregating when the standard deviation between donors exceeded 5%. A statistical classification framework was developed to diagnose cytomegalovirus status using the catalog of TCR beta chain sequences. In a later analysis, V and J genes were assigned by comparing TCR nucleotide sequences against IMGT/GENE-DB human TR gene sequences. A later analysis assigned CDR3 sequences and most-parsimonious VDJ recombination scenarios with the TCRdist pipeline. In a later analysis, every TCR beta chain was defined by the combination of its CDR3 amino acid sequence and its V-gene family, and reads without a unique V-gene family were dropped. A later analysis removed nearly 600 highly shared, low-generation-probability nucleotide sequences to deal with suspected cross-contamination and a sequencing artifact. In a later analysis, a clonal expansion index for each public chain was calculated from normalized within-repertoire ranks of inferred template counts. A later analysis computed generation probabilities with a VDJ recombination model fitted to out-of-frame rearrangements, and checked the results against IGoR. A later analysis scored TCR-TCR, TCR-HLA and TCR-CMV co-occurrence with hypergeometric tests, applying a repertoire-size bias correction to TCR pairs. False discovery rates were estimated in a later analysis by permuting HLA or CMV assignments 20 times. A later analysis grouped co-occurring TCRs with DBSCAN, adding TCRdist sequence similarity when clustering within HLA-allele-positive subsets. Repertoires with fewer than 30,000 or more than 120,000 public chains, plus five repertoires with anomalous nucleotide sharing, were excluded from co-occurrence clustering. As stored in TCRdb, this immuneACCESS dataset retains in-frame rearrangements with V and J assigned. A fraction of the clones does not appear; measured against another copy, unresolved V genes explain less than half of the discrepancy, and the remainder lacks a known reason. V, J and clone size are those of that table, while D and trimming were read from the DNA. For this sample the table gives over 150,000 clones, of which around 79% were detected only once. The ten biggest clones cover more than 1.5% of the sample.

Turning to this clone: Its antigen is unknown. At one end the junction does not follow the germline gene, possibly because of a read error.

The CDR3 runs 12 amino acids, cysteine and phenylalanine included. Only the CDR3 part of the read is kept: 36 bases, read in frame from the first base. The germline V gene sets CDR1 to SGHRS and CDR2 to YFSETQ. The cohort comprised 666 healthy bone marrow donors. All cohort members were sampled while nominally healthy, although unrecorded immune exposures were likely present. The donor tested CMV seropositive and was one of the 289 seropositive cohort members. A peripheral blood sample was collected from each donor, and TCR beta sequencing was performed on peripheral blood mononuclear cells. The Qiagen DNeasy Blood Extraction Kit was used to extract genomic DNA from the blood cell samples.

The sequence was obtained from a girl under 18 in good health and CMV-seropositive. Rearrangement joined TRBV5-1 to TRBJ2-1, with 9 middle bases fitting TRBD1. Material: PBMCs. This receptor carries the CDR3 CASSLVRGQGLF. The bases are TGCGCCAGCAGCTTGGTTCGGGGACAGGGTCTCTTC.